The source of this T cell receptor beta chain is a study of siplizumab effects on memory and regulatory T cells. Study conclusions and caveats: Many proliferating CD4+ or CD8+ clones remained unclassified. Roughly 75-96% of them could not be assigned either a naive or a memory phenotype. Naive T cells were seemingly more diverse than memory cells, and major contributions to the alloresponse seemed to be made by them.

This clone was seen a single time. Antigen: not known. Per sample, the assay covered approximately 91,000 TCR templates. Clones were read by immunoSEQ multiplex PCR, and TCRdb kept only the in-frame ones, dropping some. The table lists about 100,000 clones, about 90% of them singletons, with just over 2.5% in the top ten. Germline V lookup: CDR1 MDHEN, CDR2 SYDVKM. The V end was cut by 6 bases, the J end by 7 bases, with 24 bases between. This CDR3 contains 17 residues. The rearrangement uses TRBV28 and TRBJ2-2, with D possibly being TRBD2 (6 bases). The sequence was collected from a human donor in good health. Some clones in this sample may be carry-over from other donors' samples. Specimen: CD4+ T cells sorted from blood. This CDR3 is CASSNLTGRGYNGELFF. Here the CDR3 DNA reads TGTGCCAGCAGCAACTTAACCGGGAGAGGTTATAACGGGGAGCTGTTTTTT. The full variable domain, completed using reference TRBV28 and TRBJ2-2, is DVKVTQSSRYLVKRTGEKVFLECVQDMDHENMFWYRQDPGLGLRLIYFSYDVKMKEKGDIPEGYSVSREKKERFSLILESASTNQTSMYLCASSNLTGRGYNGELFFGEGSRLTVL.